This T cell receptor (beta chain) emerged from a study of blood T cells in healthy people across ages. Study-wide findings and caveats: Total diversity from one million sequenced T cells was likely underestimated. Bulk PBMC profiling left naive and antigen-experienced comparisons inconclusive. Researchers report that TCR beta diversity correlated strongly with naive T cell percentage.

Combining a sample-barcoded 5' primer with a J-beta primer mix, a second PCR ran for roughly 7 to 12 cycles. The template-switch adaptor was a 5' adaptor with 12 random nucleotides. It tagged each cDNA molecule. TCRdb re-called the 5' RACE reads through MiXCR, storing one row per CDR3 protein. Altogether approximately 1,700,000 distinct CDR3 sequences are present, roughly two fifths being singletons, with the ten largest covering under 25%. This clonotype was seen once. As yet, its antigen is unknown. This clonotype was sampled from a human donor in good health. The sample comprised blood.

The DNA for the CDR3 is TGTGCCAGCAGCCCCCCGGGGGCTGTCGGCGAGCAGTACTTC. Translated, it gives CASSPPGAVGEQYF. V gene TRBV11-3 combines with J gene TRBJ2-7; D may be TRBD1 or TRBD2 (6 bases each). In germline, CDR1 is SGHNT, CDR2 YENEEA. V lost 5 bases to trimming and J lost 6 bases, with 17 bases between them. The CDR3 length is 14 residues.